The TCR beta chain under discussion was sequenced for a study of blood T cell repertoires in COVID-19. Looking at the study overall: Specimens from acute and convalescent COVID-19 originated in the United States, Italy and Spain.

Data came from immunoSEQ multiplex PCR; TCRdb stores just in-frame clones and leaves some out. The table includes about 280,000 clones, roughly four fifths detected once. This sequence was found in a woman aged 50 to 65 who had recovered from COVID-19. Sequences were obtained from peripheral blood.

CDR3 loop: CASSFFGGSDSPLHF. The CDR3 nucleotides are TGTGCCAGCAGCTTCTTCGGGGGGTCGGATTCACCCCTCCACTTT. The rearrangement uses TRBV7-9 and TRBJ1-6, with D maybe TRBD1 (5 bases). This CDR3 contains 15 residues. The V gene lost 3 bases and the J gene lost 8 bases, with 14 bases spanning the gap. The germline V gene encodes CDR1 SEHNR and CDR2 FQNEAQ (reference sequence).